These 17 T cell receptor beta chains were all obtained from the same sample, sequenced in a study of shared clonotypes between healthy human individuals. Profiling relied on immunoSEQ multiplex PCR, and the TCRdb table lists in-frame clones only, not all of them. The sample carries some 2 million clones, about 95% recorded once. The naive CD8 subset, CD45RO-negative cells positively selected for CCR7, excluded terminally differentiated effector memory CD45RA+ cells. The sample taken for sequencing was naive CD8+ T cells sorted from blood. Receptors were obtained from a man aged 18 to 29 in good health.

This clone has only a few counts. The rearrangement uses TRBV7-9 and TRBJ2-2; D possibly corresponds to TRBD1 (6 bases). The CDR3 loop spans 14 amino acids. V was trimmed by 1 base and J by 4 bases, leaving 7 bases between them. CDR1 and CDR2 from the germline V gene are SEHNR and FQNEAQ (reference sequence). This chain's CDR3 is CASSLGTATGELFF. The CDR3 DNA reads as TGTGCCAGCAGCTTAGGGACAGCCACCGGGGAGCTGTTTTTT.

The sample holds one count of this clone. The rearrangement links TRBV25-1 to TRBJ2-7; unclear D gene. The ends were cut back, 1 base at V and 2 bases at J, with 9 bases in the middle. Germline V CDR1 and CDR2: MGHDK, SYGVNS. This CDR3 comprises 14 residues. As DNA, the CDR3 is TGTGCCAGCAGTGAATTTGTGCAGGCCTACGAGCAGTACTTC. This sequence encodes CASSEFVQAYEQYF.

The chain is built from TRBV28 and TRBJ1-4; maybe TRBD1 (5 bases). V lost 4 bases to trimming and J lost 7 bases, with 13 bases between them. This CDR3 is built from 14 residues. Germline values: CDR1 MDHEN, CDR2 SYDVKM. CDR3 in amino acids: CASSSGFQGEKLFF. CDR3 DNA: TGTGCCAGCAGTTCGGGCTTTCAGGGTGAAAAACTGTTTTTT.

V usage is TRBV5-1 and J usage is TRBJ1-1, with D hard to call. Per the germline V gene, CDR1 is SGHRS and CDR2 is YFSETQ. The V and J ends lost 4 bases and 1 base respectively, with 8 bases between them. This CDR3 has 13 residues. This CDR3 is CASSGGANTEAFF. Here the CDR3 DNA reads TGCGCCAGCAGCGGCGGAGCGAACACTGAAGCTTTCTTT.

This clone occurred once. CDR3 loop: CASSQRPTEAFF. CDR3 nucleotides: TGTGCCAGCAGTCAACGTCCGACTGAAGCTTTCTTT. This sequence joins TRBV6-5 and TRBJ1-1; D unclear. Germline V gene data show CDR1 as MNHEY and CDR2 as SVGAGI. V lost 5 bases, J lost 5 bases, and 9 bases lay in between. CDR3 size: 12 residues.

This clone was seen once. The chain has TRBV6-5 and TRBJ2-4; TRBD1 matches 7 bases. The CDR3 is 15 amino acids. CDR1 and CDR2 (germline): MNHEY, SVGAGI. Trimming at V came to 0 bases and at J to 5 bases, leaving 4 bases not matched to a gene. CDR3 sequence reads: CASSYSEGQENIQYF. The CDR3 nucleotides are TGTGCCAGCAGTTACTCCGAAGGACAGGAAAACATTCAGTACTTC.

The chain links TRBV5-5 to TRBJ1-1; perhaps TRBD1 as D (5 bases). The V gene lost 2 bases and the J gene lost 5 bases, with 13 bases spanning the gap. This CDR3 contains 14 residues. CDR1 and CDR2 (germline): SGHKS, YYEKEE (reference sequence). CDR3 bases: TGTGCCAGCAGCTTTGAGGGGAGAGTAACTGAAGCTTTCTTT. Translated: CASSFEGRVTEAFF.

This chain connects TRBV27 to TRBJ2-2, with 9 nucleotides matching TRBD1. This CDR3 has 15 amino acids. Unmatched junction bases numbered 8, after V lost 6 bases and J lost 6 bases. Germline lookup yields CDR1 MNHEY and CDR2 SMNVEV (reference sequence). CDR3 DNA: TGTGCCAGCAGACCCGGGACAGGGAGGCCCGGGGAGCTGTTTTTT. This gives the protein CASRPGTGRPGELFF.

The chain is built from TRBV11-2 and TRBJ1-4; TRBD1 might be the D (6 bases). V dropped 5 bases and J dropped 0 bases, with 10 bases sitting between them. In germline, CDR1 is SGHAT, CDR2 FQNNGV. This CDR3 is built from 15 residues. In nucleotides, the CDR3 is TGTGCCAGCAGCATCGGACAGACAACTAATGAAAAACTGTTTTTT. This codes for CASSIGQTTNEKLFF.

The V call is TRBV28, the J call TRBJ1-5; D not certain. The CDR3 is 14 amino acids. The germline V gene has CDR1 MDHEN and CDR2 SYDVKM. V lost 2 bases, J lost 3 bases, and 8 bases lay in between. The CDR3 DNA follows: TGTGCCAGCAGTTTAATGGTTTCCAATCAGCCCCAGCATTTT. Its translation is CASSLMVSNQPQHF.

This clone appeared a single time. CDR3 in DNA: TGTGCCAGCAGTACCAGACAGGCCACCGGGTACGAGCAGTACTTC. Amino acid sequence: CASSTRQATGYEQYF. The rearrangement links TRBV6-8 to TRBJ2-7, with a possible D match to TRBD1 (6 bases). V shed 5 bases and J shed 4 bases, with 18 bases lying between them. The CDR3 has 15 amino acids. Germline lookup yields CDR1 MNHGY and CDR2 SAAAGT.

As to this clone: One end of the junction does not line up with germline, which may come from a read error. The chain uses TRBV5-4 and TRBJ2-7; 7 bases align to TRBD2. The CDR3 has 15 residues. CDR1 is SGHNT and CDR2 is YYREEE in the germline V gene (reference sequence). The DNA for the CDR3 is TGCGCCAGCAGCCAAGATAGCAGCGGGAATTACGAGCAGTACTTC. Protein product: CASSQDSSGNYEQYF.

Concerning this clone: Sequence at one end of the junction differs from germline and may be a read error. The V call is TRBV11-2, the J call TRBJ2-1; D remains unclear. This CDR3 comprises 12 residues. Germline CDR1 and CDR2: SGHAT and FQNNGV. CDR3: CASSLSYDEQFF. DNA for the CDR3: TGTGCCAGCAGCTTAAGCTACGATGAGCAGTTCTTC. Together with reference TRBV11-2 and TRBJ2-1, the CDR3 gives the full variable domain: EAGVAQSPRYKIIEKRQSVAFWCNPISGHATLYWYQQILGQGPKLLIQFQNNGVVDDSQLPKDRFSAERLKGVDSTLKIQPAKLEDSAVYLCASSLSYDEQFFGPGTRLTVL.

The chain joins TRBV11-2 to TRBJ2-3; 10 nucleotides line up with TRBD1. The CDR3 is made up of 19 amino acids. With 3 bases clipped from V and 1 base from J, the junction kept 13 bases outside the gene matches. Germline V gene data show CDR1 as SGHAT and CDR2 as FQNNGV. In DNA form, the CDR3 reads TGTGCCAGCAGCTTGAATTGGGGGACCGGGACAGGGGGCACAGATACGCAGTATTTT. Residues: CASSLNWGTGTGGTDTQYF. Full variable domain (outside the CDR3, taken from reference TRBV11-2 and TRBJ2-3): EAGVAQSPRYKIIEKRQSVAFWCNPISGHATLYWYQQILGQGPKLLIQFQNNGVVDDSQLPKDRFSAERLKGVDSTLKIQPAKLEDSAVYLCASSLNWGTGTGGTDTQYFGPGTRLTVL.

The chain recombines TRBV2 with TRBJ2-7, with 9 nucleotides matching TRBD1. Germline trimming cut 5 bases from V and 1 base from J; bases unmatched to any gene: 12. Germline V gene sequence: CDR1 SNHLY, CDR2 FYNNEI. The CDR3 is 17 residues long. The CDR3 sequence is CASSWDRDTTLSYEQYF. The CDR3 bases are TGTGCCAGCAGTTGGGACAGGGATACTACGCTGTCCTACGAGCAGTACTTC.

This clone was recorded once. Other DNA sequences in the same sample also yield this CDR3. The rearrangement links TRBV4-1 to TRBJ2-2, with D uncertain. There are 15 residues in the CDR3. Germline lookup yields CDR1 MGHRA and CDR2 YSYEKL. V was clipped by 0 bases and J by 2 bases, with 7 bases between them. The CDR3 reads CASSQELGNTGELFF. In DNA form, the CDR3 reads TGCGCCAGCAGCCAAGAGCTGGGCAACACCGGGGAGCTGTTTTTT.

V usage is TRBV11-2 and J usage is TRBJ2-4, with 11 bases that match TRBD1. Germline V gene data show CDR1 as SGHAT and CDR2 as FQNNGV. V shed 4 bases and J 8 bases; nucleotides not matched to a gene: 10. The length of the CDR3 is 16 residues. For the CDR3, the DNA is TGTGCCAGCAGCTCACCCGCCGGGACAGGGGGATACATTCAGTACTTC. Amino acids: CASSSPAGTGGYIQYF.